These 12 T cell receptor beta chains originate from one sample sequenced in a study of blood T cell repertoires in COVID-19. Generated by immunoSEQ multiplex PCR, the TCRdb table keeps only in-frame clones and is missing some. This repertoire shows some 150,000 clones, around 86% found once; its top ten account for about 1.6%. Sequencing used peripheral blood. These receptors were taken from a human donor in a cohort sampled during active COVID-19.

The chain is built from TRBV6-6 and TRBJ1-5; 9 bases agree with TRBD1. CDR3 size: 15 residues. With 6 bases clipped from V and 2 bases from J, the junction kept 5 bases outside the gene matches. Germline CDR1 is MNHNY and CDR2 is SVGAGI (reference sequence). Here the CDR3 reads CASRGGQGGNQPQHF. In DNA, the CDR3 is TGTGCCAGCAGGGGGGGACAGGGTGGCAATCAGCCCCAGCATTTT.

This rearrangement joins TRBV14 to TRBJ1-5; D is possibly TRBD1 (6 bases). Germline V gives CDR1 SGHDN, CDR2 FVKESK. V was shortened by 1 base and J by 11 bases, with 15 bases between the two germline ends. CDR3 size: 14 residues. The CDR3 DNA is TGTGCCAGCAGCCAAGGGGACAACCTCGCGACCCAGCATTTT. As protein: CASSQGDNLATQHF. Supplemented by reference TRBV14 and TRBJ1-5, the full variable domain reads EAGVTQFPSHSVIEKGQTVTLRCDPISGHDNLYWYRRVMGKEIKFLLHFVKESKQDESGMPNNRFLAERTGGTYSTLKVQPAELEDSGVYFCASSQGDNLATQHFGDGTRLSIL.

The V gene is TRBV7-3, the J gene TRBJ2-3; 8 positions agree with TRBD1. This CDR3 is 15 amino acids long. Trimming cost V 5 bases and J 5 bases; bases outside gene matches: 9. Germline V gene data show CDR1 as SGHTA and CDR2 as FQGTGA. CDR3 coding DNA: TGTGCCAGCAGCCCCCAACAGGGGGTTGTAGATACGCAGTATTTT. Amino acid sequence: CASSPQQGVVDTQYF.

V is TRBV7-9 and J is TRBJ1-4; 7 bases map to TRBD1. The CDR3 spans 15 residues. The V gene end was trimmed by 2 bases and the J gene end by 8 bases; junction bases not matched to a gene: 8. In germline, CDR1 is SEHNR, CDR2 FQNEAQ (reference sequence). The CDR3 protein is CASSLSGQVQEKLFF. For the CDR3, the DNA is TGTGCCAGCAGCTTAAGTGGACAGGTACAGGAAAAACTGTTTTTT.

The chain couples TRBV7-9 to TRBJ1-2, with TRBD1 as a possible D gene (6 bases). This CDR3 has 13 amino acids. Germline assignment: CDR1 SEHNR and CDR2 FQNEAQ (reference sequence). The V gene lost 2 bases and the J gene lost 2 bases, with 6 bases spanning the gap. In DNA, the CDR3 is TGTGCCAGCAGCTTACAGGGGAACTATGGCTACACCTTC. Its translation is CASSLQGNYGYTF.

This clone is a singleton in its sample. V gene TRBV27 combines with J gene TRBJ2-7; the D gene is possibly TRBD2 (5 bases). CDR3 length: 14 residues. Deletions cut 2 bases from V and 2 bases from J, with 10 bases between. Germline-derived CDR1 and CDR2 are MNHEY and SMNVEV (reference sequence). CDR3 protein: CASSLSRGTYEQYF. The CDR3 coding sequence is TGTGCCAGCAGTTTAAGCCGGGGAACCTACGAGCAGTACTTC.

The V gene is TRBV21-1, the J gene TRBJ2-1; no check of the table's D call, TRBD1, against the DNA was made. TRBV21-1 counts as a pseudogene. The CDR3 length is 16 residues. The chain's CDR3 is CASSPTDRGRHNEQFF. CDR3 nucleotides: TGTGCCAGCAGCCCCACCGACAGGGGGAGACACAATGAGCAGTTCTTC.

J is TRBJ2-7 and V is TRBV5-6; a weak D match, TRBD2 (5 bases). Trimming stripped 0 bases from V and 6 bases from J, with 7 bases between. The CDR3 contains 12 residues. Germline V gives CDR1 SGHDT, CDR2 YYEEEE. CDR3 DNA: TGTGCCAGCAGCTTGGTTCGGGGCGAGCAGTACTTC. Residues: CASSLVRGEQYF.

The chain couples TRBV21-1 to TRBJ2-5; the table's D gene call, TRBD2, was not cross checked with the DNA. TRBV21-1 is termed a pseudogene. This CDR3 has 14 residues. The CDR3 DNA reads TGTGCCACCACAAGGCGGTATCGTAGGGAGACCCAGTACTTC. It encodes CATTRRYRRETQYF.

V and J are TRBV9 and TRBJ2-7; 9 nucleotides agree with TRBD1. V was pared by 2 bases and J by 4 bases, with 13 bases of the junction left unmatched. The CDR3 sequence is 17 residues long. CDR1 is SGDLS, CDR2 YYNGEE, per germline. CDR3 in DNA: TGTGCCAGCAGCGTCGCCCCTCTAGACAGGGGGGGATACGAGCAGTACTTC. It encodes CASSVAPLDRGGYEQYF.

The J gene is TRBJ2-6, the V gene TRBV7-9; 7 bases align to TRBD1. Trimming cost V 4 bases and J 1 base; bases outside gene matches: 10. The germline V gene has CDR1 SEHNR and CDR2 FQNEAQ (reference sequence). This CDR3 has 18 amino acids. The chain's CDR3 is CASSSPGQLASGANVLTF. CDR3 in DNA: TGTGCCAGCAGCTCCCCGGGACAGCTCGCTTCTGGGGCCAACGTCCTGACTTTC.

V gene TRBV6-5 combines with J gene TRBJ1-3; 11 nucleotides line up with TRBD1. The CDR3 runs to 15 residues. The V gene end was trimmed by 6 bases and the J gene end by 0 bases; junction bases not matched to a gene: 1. CDR1 MNHEY and CDR2 SVGAGI come from the germline V gene. CDR3 coding DNA: TGTGCCAGCAGGGACAGGGGGCTCTCTGGAAACACCATATATTTT. It encodes CASRDRGLSGNTIYF.